These 30 T cell receptor beta chains originate from one sample sequenced in a study of blood T cell repertoires in COVID-19. The assay was immunoSEQ multiplex PCR, and TCRdb's table has in-frame clones only and misses some. Seen here are 300,000 to 400,000 clones, 80% to 90% observed once, and the top ten hold 3.5% to 4.5%. The specimen was PBMCs or T cells enriched from blood (not recorded which). Source of these receptors: a middle-aged woman with acute COVID-19.

The V call is TRBV28, the J call TRBJ1-1; weak D call: TRBD1 (6 bases). CDR3 length: 16 residues. The V end lost 6 bases, the J end lost 1 base, and 18 bases lay between the germline ends. Per the germline V gene, CDR1 is MDHEN and CDR2 is SYDVKM. CDR3 bases: TGTGCCAGCAGCTCCCCCAGTGACAGGCAGAACACTGAAGCTTTCTTT. This codes for CASSSPSDRQNTEAFF.

V is TRBV7-9 and J is TRBJ2-3, with TRBD2 matching 10 bases. From germline, CDR1 is SEHNR and CDR2 FQNEAQ (reference sequence). With 1 base clipped from V and 1 base from J, the junction kept 8 bases outside the gene matches. This CDR3 spans 18 amino acids. CDR3 region: CASSLGGTSEWGTDTQYF. As DNA, the CDR3 is TGTGCCAGCAGCTTAGGAGGGACTAGCGAGTGGGGCACAGATACGCAGTATTTT. Full variable domain (remainder filled in from reference TRBV7-9 and TRBJ2-3): DTGVSQNPRHKITKRGQNVTFRCDPISEHNRLYWYRQTLGQGPEFLTYFQNEAQLEKSRLLSDRFSAERPKGSFSTLEIQRTEQGDSAMYLCASSLGGTSEWGTDTQYFGPGTRLTVL.

The count of this clone is one. The chain employs TRBV5-5 and TRBJ1-3, with a weak D call TRBD1 (6 bases). Per germline, CDR1 SGHKS and CDR2 YYEKEE (reference sequence). The CDR3 has 14 residues. The ends were cut back, 4 bases at V and 0 bases at J, with 8 bases in the middle. CDR3 DNA: TGTGCCAGCAGCGGGGGGGCCTCTGGAAACACCATATATTTT. It encodes CASSGGASGNTIYF.

J is TRBJ1-1 and V is TRBV27, with a possible D match to TRBD1 (5 bases). Germline V gene lookup returns CDR1 MNHEY and CDR2 SMNVEV (reference sequence). V lost 7 bases to trimming and J lost 1 base, with 19 bases between them. The CDR3 is 16 residues long. In nucleotides, the CDR3 is TGTGCCAGCACAGTTTTCCTCGGGGGAGGGAACACTGAAGCTTTCTTT. Translated: CASTVFLGGGNTEAFF.

This chain links TRBV3-1 (or the pseudogene TRBV3-2) with TRBJ2-3, with D possibly being TRBD2 (5 bases). This CDR3 has 15 residues. V shed 0 bases and J shed 7 bases, with 14 bases lying between them. The germline V gene encodes CDR1 LGHDT and CDR2 YNNKEL (reference sequence). The CDR3 nucleotides are TGTGCCAGCAGCCAAGAGGGTAGCGCCAAGCATACGCAGTATTTT. Its protein product is CASSQEGSAKHTQYF.

This clone was observed a few times. CDR3 amino acids: CAISEEGQVFYNSPLHF. DNA for the CDR3: TGTGCCATCAGTGAGGAGGGACAGGTTTTCTATAATTCACCCCTCCACTTT. The chain carries TRBV10-3 and TRBJ1-6; 8 nucleotides match TRBD1. CDR3 length: 17 residues. The J segment lost 3 bases and the V segment lost 2 bases, leaving 6 bases of the junction unmatched. Per the germline V gene, CDR1 is ENHRY and CDR2 is SYGVKD.

The chain carries TRBV7-2 and TRBJ1-4; possible D gene TRBD1, 5 bases. The ends were cut back, 4 bases at V and 5 bases at J, with 11 bases in the middle. The CDR3 has 14 residues. The germline V gene encodes CDR1 SGHTA and CDR2 FQGNSA. The CDR3 here is CASSSGVLNEKLFF. In DNA form, the CDR3 reads TGTGCCAGCAGCTCGGGGGTCCTAAATGAAAAACTGTTTTTT.

The rearrangement joins TRBV2 to TRBJ2-7, with 10 bases aligning to TRBD1. There are 14 residues in the CDR3. Germline CDR1 and CDR2: SNHLY and FYNNEI. The junction had 4 bases not matched to a gene; V was cut back by 6 bases and J by 2 bases. CDR3: CASRVDRGAYEQYF. Here the CDR3 DNA reads TGTGCCAGCAGGGTGGACAGGGGGGCCTACGAGCAGTACTTC.

The CDR3 sequence: CATSRDPGRDEKLFF. The DNA of the CDR3 is TGTGCCACCAGCAGAGATCCTGGTCGCGATGAAAAACTGTTTTTT. The rearrangement uses TRBV15 and TRBJ1-4, with D hard to call. V lost 0 bases, J lost 6 bases, and 11 bases lay in between. This CDR3 is built from 15 residues. Germline CDR1 and CDR2: LNHNV and YYDKDF (reference sequence). Looking up the rest from reference TRBV15 and TRBJ1-4 gives the full variable domain: DAMVIQNPRYQVTQFGKPVTLSCSQTLNHNVMYWYQQKSSQAPKLLFHYYDKDFNNEADTPDNFQSRRPNTSFCFLDIRSPGLGDTAMYLCATSRDPGRDEKLFFGSGTQLSVL.

The gene calls are TRBV18 and TRBJ1-4; D remains ambiguous. In germline, CDR1 is KGHSH, CDR2 LQKENI. V shed 6 bases and J shed 5 bases, with 16 bases lying between them. The CDR3 is 15 residues long. In DNA form, the CDR3 reads TGTGCCAGCTCTTTATACGGGAGTGGGAATGAAAAACTGTTTTTT. Its protein product is CASSLYGSGNEKLFF.

The chain uses TRBV7-2 and TRBJ1-1; a weak D match, TRBD1 (5 bases). This CDR3 contains 14 residues. V dropped 6 bases and J dropped 0 bases, with 11 bases sitting between them. Germline V gene data show CDR1 as SGHTA and CDR2 as FQGNSA. This chain's CDR3 is CASSGARVNTEAFF. The CDR3 DNA follows: TGTGCCAGCAGTGGGGCGAGAGTGAACACTGAAGCTTTCTTT.

This clone was seen only a few times. The rearrangement uses TRBV4-2 and TRBJ1-5, with a tentative D call TRBD1 (5 bases). V was shortened by 3 bases and J by 5 bases, with 14 bases between the two germline ends. CDR3 length: 15 amino acids. The germline V gene encodes CDR1 LGHNA and CDR2 YNFKEQ. DNA of the CDR3: TGTGCCAGCAGCCATGATGACAGCCTTTATCAGCCCCAGCATTTT. It translates to CASSHDDSLYQPQHF.

The chain uses TRBV6-5 and TRBJ1-2; 9 bases are shared with TRBD1. The CDR3 sequence is 15 residues long. Unmatched junction bases numbered 7, after V lost 5 bases and J lost 3 bases. Germline CDR1 and CDR2: MNHEY and SVGAGI. Here the CDR3 DNA reads TGTGCCAGCAGTCAAACAGGGGGCGCTGACTATGGCTACACCTTC. It codes for CASSQTGGADYGYTF.

The chain is built from TRBV7-8 and TRBJ2-1; 7 positions match TRBD1. V lost 5 bases to trimming and J lost 5 bases; unmatched junction nucleotides: 9. Germline V gene sequence: CDR1 SGHVS, CDR2 FQNEAQ. The CDR3 is 15 residues long. In DNA, the CDR3 is TGTGCCAGCAGCCGCGGACAGGTTCTCCACAATGAGCAGTTCTTC. Translated: CASSRGQVLHNEQFF.

For the CDR3, the DNA is TGTGCCAGTGCCCAGCGGAACACTGAAGCTTTCTTT. This sequence encodes CASAQRNTEAFF. The rearrangement links TRBV19 to TRBJ1-1; D is ambiguous. Germline V lookup: CDR1 LNHDA, CDR2 SQIVND (reference sequence). The length of the CDR3 is 12 residues. Trimming pared 8 bases from V and 1 base from J, leaving 8 bases between.

J is TRBJ2-5 and V is TRBV16, with a weak D call TRBD1 (7 bases). The CDR3 has 16 amino acids. V was cut by 4 bases and J by 5 bases, with 20 bases left in between. The germline gives CDR1 KGHSY, CDR2 FQNENV. CDR3 nucleotides: TGTGCCAGCAGCCGAAGGCGGGACAGCGCCGGGGAGACCCAGTACTTC. It translates to CASSRRRDSAGETQYF. Supplemented by reference TRBV16 and TRBJ2-5, the full variable domain reads GEEVAQTPKHLVRGEGQKAKLYCAPIKGHSYVFWYQQVLKNEFKFLISFQNENVFDETGMPKERFSAKCLPNSPCSLEIQATKLEDSAVYFCASSRRRDSAGETQYFGPGTRLLVL.

The chain's CDR3 is CASSAGGWGGETQYF. DNA for the CDR3: TGTGCCAGCAGCGCCGGGGGATGGGGCGGGGAGACCCAGTACTTC. This chain joins TRBV28 and TRBJ2-5, with TRBD2 as a possible D gene (6 bases). V gave up 6 bases and J gave up 5 bases, with 19 bases separating them. CDR1 and CDR2 (germline): MDHEN, SYDVKM. There are 15 residues in the CDR3.

V usage is TRBV5-6 and J usage is TRBJ2-1; 16 bases match TRBD2. The CDR3 is 17 residues long. Germline V CDR1 and CDR2: SGHDT, YYEEEE. V was pared by 4 bases and J by 5 bases, with 6 bases of the junction left unmatched. CDR3 in amino acids: CASSRGLAGGPDNEQFF. The CDR3 region has the DNA TGTGCCAGCAGCAGGGGACTAGCGGGAGGGCCGGACAATGAGCAGTTCTTC.

This sequence joins TRBV7-9 and TRBJ2-1, with 10 bases matching TRBD2. Germline loops: CDR1 SEHNR, CDR2 FQNEAQ (reference sequence). The CDR3 extends over 16 amino acids. J gave up 2 bases and V 3 bases, and 4 bases lay outside the gene matches. CDR3 loop: CASSFSGRPTYNEQFF. The CDR3 DNA follows: TGTGCCAGCAGCTTTAGCGGGAGGCCTACCTACAATGAGCAGTTCTTC. The full variable domain, completed using reference TRBV7-9 and TRBJ2-1, is DTGVSQNPRHKITKRGQNVTFRCDPISEHNRLYWYRQTLGQGPEFLTYFQNEAQLEKSRLLSDRFSAERPKGSFSTLEIQRTEQGDSAMYLCASSFSGRPTYNEQFFGPGTRLTVL.

The V and J genes are TRBV2 and TRBJ1-6; a possible D gene is TRBD1 (6 bases). The CDR3 is 15 residues long. The V end lost 6 bases, the J end lost 7 bases, and 16 bases lay between the germline ends. The germline V gene has CDR1 SNHLY and CDR2 FYNNEI. This CDR3 reads CASSAQGTLNSPLHF. The CDR3 nucleotides are TGTGCCAGCAGCGCACAGGGCACCCTCAATTCACCCCTCCACTTT.

The rearrangement uses TRBV19 and TRBJ2-5, with D uncertain. The CDR3 runs 11 residues. The V gene lost 5 bases and the J gene lost 5 bases, with 6 bases spanning the gap. CDR1 and CDR2 from the germline V gene are LNHDA and SQIVND (reference sequence). CDR3 residues: CASSDRETQYF. The CDR3 DNA follows: TGTGCCAGTAGTGATCGGGAGACCCAGTACTTC.

The chain links TRBV7-2 to TRBJ1-1; D unclear. V lost 5 bases and J lost 3, with 10 bases in between. Per the germline V gene, CDR1 is SGHTA and CDR2 is FQGNSA. This CDR3 is built from 13 residues. CDR3 in amino acids: CASSVGRYTEAFF. In nucleotides, the CDR3 is TGTGCCAGCAGCGTTGGCAGATACACTGAAGCTTTCTTT.

This rearrangement joins TRBV6-5 to TRBJ1-2; 7 bases are shared with TRBD1. The CDR3 runs 13 residues. Germline V lookup: CDR1 MNHEY, CDR2 SVGAGI. Losses at the gene ends were 7 bases for V and 2 bases for J; bases not matched to a gene: 4. This CDR3 is CASMPQGNYGYTF. CDR3 DNA sequence: TGTGCCAGCATGCCACAGGGGAACTATGGCTACACCTTC.

This clone was seen only once. CDR3: CASSFNSLRGAPGELFF. CDR3 DNA: TGTGCCAGCAGCTTTAATTCTCTCAGGGGAGCCCCCGGGGAGCTGTTTTTT. The chain has TRBV7-9 and TRBJ2-2, with D maybe TRBD1 (6 bases). CDR1 SEHNR and CDR2 FQNEAQ come from the germline V gene (reference sequence). V was cut by 3 bases and J by 6 bases, with 20 bases left in between. This CDR3 spans 17 amino acids.

This clone was counted only a few times. This rearrangement joins TRBV28 to TRBJ1-2, with 10 bases identical to TRBD1. Germline loops: CDR1 MDHEN, CDR2 SYDVKM. The CDR3 runs 15 residues. The V and J ends lost 6 bases and 8 bases, in that order; junction bases with no gene match: 12. The CDR3 region is CASRAWDRGMGGYTF. The CDR3 nucleotides read TGTGCCAGCAGAGCCTGGGACAGGGGCATGGGGGGCTACACCTTC.

The chain employs TRBV19 and TRBJ2-2, with 10 bases fitting TRBD1. CDR3 length: 18 amino acids. Germline lookup yields CDR1 LNHDA and CDR2 SQIVND (reference sequence). The J segment lost 4 bases and the V segment lost 3 bases, leaving 11 bases of the junction unmatched. The CDR3 region is CASSIPGQGVRGTGELFF. The CDR3 coding sequence is TGTGCCAGTAGTATCCCAGGACAGGGGGTACGTGGCACCGGGGAGCTGTTTTTT.

The CDR3 DNA reads TGTGCCAGCAGCTTATTCCAGGGCACTGAAGCTTTCTTT. This translates into CASSLFQGTEAFF. V and J are TRBV7-3 and TRBJ1-1; TRBD1 might be the D (5 bases). The CDR3 covers 13 residues. The germline CDR1 and CDR2 sequences are SGHTA and FQGTGA. Between the trimmed V and J ends, which lost 2 bases and 4 bases, there was a span of 8 bases.

The chain is built from TRBV6-2 or TRBV6-3 and TRBJ2-3; 9 bases align to TRBD2. V lost 0 bases to trimming and J lost 4 bases; unmatched junction nucleotides: 11. Germline CDR1 reads MNHEY; CDR2 reads SVGEGT. This CDR3 is 18 amino acids long. This CDR3 reads CASSYSPSGGGAPDTQYF. The CDR3 region has the DNA TGTGCCAGCAGTTACTCCCCTTCAGGCGGGGGGGCCCCAGATACGCAGTATTTT.

CDR3 loop: CASSSDGTGGWNTEAFF. CDR3 DNA: TGCGCCAGCAGCTCGGACGGGACAGGGGGCTGGAACACTGAAGCTTTCTTT. This chain connects TRBV5-1 to TRBJ1-1; 12 nucleotides line up with TRBD1. The CDR3 covers 17 residues. Trimming took 3 bases from V and 1 from J; bases not matched to a gene: 7. CDR1 SGHRS and CDR2 YFSETQ come from the germline V gene.

The rearrangement joins TRBV20-1 to TRBJ1-2, with D possibly being TRBD1 (6 bases). V was clipped by 5 bases and J by 4 bases, with 8 bases between them. The CDR3 consists of 11 residues. In germline, CDR1 is DFQATT, CDR2 SNEGSKA (reference sequence). CDR3 region: CSAPTGYGYTF. The CDR3 nucleotides are TGCAGTGCTCCGACAGGCTATGGCTACACCTTC.